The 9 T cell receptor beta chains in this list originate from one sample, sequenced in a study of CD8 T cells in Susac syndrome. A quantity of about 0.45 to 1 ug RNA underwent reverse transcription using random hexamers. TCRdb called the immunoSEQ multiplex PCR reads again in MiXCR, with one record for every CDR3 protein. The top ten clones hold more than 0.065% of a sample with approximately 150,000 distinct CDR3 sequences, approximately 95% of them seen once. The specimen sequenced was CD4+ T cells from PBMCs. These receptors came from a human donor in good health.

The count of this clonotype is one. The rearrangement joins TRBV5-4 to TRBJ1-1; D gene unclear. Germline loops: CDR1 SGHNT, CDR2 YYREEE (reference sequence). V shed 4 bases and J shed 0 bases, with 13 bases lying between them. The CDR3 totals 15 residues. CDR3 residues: CASSLVGPVNTEAFF. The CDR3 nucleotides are TGTGCCAGCAGCCTGGTTGGGCCAGTGAACACTGAAGCTTTCTTT.

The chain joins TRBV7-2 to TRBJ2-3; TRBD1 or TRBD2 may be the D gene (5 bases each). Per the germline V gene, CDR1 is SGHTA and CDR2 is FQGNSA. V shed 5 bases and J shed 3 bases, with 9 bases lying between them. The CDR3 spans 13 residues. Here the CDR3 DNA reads TGTGCCAGCAGCCGTTGGGGGACAGATACGCAGTATTTT. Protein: CASSRWGTDTQYF.

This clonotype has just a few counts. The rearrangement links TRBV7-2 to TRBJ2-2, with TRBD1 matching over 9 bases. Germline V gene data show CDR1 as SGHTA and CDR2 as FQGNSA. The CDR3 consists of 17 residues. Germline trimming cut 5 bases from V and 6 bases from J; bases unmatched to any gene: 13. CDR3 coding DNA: TGTGCCAGCAGCCCGGCCCCGGGACAGGGACGTGCCGGGGAGCTGTTTTTT. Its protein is CASSPAPGQGRAGELFF.

Written as DNA, the CDR3 is TGCGCCAGCAGCTTCCGGCAGAGCACAGATACGCAGTATTTT. It specifies CASSFRQSTDTQYF. The chain links TRBV5-1 to TRBJ2-3; D is unclear. Per germline, CDR1 SGHRS and CDR2 YFSETQ. This CDR3 region has 14 residues. V dropped 2 bases and J dropped 0 bases, with 7 bases sitting between them.

The CDR3 DNA follows: TGTGCCAGCAGCCCAAGCCGGGGAAGGGGTCAGCCCCAGCATTTT. Residues: CASSPSRGRGQPQHF. The rearrangement joins TRBV7-2 to TRBJ1-5; tentative D call: TRBD1 (5 bases). This CDR3 spans 15 amino acids. With 5 bases removed from V and 6 bases from J, the gap between germline ends came to 17 bases. Germline CDR1 and CDR2: SGHTA and FQGNSA.

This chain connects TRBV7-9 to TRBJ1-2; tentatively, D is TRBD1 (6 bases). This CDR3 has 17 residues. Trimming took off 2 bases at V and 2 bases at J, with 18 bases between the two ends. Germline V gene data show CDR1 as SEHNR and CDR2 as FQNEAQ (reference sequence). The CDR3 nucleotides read TGTGCCAGCAGCTTAAAAACAGGGTTTCGACCAAACTATGGCTACACCTTC. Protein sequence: CASSLKTGFRPNYGYTF.

The CDR3: CSAPRTGGHEQYF. DNA of the CDR3: TGCAGTGCTCCTCGGACAGGGGGACACGAGCAGTACTTC. The chain joins TRBV20-1 to TRBJ2-7; 10 positions agree with TRBD1. The V gene end was trimmed by 5 bases and the J gene end by 5 bases; junction bases not matched to a gene: 6. Germline-derived CDR1 and CDR2 are DFQATT and SNEGSKA (reference sequence). This CDR3 region has 13 residues.

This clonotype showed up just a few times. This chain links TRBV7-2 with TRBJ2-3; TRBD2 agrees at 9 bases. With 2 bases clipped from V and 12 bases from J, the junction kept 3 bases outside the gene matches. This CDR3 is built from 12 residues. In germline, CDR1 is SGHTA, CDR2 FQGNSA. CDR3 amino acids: CASSLLAGAQYF. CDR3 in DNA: TGTGCCAGCAGCTTATTAGCGGGAGCACAGTATTTT.

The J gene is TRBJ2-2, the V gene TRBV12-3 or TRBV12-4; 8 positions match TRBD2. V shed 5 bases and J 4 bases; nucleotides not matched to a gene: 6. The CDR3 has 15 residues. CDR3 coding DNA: TGTGCCAGCAGTCTAAGCGGGAGCGGCACCGGGGAGCTGTTTTTT. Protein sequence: CASSLSGSGTGELFF.